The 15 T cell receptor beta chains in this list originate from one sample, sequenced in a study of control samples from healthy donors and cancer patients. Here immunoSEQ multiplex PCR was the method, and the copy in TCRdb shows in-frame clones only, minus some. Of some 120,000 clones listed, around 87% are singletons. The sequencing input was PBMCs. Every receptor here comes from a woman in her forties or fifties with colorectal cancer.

The CDR3 spells CASSPGGANTGELFF. In DNA form, the CDR3 reads TGTGCCAGCAGCCCAGGGGGCGCGAACACCGGGGAGCTGTTTTTT. The chain has TRBV28 and TRBJ2-2, with TRBD1 matching 8 bases. This CDR3 has 15 amino acids. The V segment lost 6 bases and the J segment 0 bases; nucleotides outside the gene matches: 3. Germline values: CDR1 MDHEN, CDR2 SYDVKM.

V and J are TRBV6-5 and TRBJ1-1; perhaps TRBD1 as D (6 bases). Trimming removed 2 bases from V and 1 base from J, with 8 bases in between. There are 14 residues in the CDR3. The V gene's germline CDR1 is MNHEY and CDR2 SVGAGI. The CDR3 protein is CASSYPGENTEAFF. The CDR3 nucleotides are TGTGCCAGCAGTTACCCAGGGGAGAACACTGAAGCTTTCTTT.

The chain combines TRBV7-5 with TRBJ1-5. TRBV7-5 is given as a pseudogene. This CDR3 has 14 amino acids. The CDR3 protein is CVRSLAGLSQPQHF. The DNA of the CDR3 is TGTGTCAGAAGCCTGGCCGGGCTATCCCAGCCCCAGCATTTT.

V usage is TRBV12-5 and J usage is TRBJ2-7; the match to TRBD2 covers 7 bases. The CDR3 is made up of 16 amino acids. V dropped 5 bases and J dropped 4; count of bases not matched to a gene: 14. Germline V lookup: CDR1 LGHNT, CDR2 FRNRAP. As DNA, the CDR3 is TGTGCTAGTGGTATAGTAGCGGGCCGCGTTCATTACGAGCAGTACTTC. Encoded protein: CASGIVAGRVHYEQYF.

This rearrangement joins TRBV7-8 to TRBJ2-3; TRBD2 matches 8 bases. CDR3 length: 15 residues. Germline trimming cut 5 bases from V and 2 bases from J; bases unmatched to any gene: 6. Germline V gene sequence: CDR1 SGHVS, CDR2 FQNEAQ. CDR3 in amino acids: CASSPSGSLTDTQYF. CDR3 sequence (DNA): TGTGCCAGCAGCCCGAGCGGGAGCCTCACAGATACGCAGTATTTT.

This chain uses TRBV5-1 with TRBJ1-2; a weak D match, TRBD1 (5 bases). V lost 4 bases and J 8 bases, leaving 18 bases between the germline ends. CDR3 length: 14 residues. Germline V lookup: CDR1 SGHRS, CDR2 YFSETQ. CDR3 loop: CASSPSGREEGYTF. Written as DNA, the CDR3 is TGCGCCAGCAGCCCGTCGGGCAGGGAGGAGGGCTACACCTTC.

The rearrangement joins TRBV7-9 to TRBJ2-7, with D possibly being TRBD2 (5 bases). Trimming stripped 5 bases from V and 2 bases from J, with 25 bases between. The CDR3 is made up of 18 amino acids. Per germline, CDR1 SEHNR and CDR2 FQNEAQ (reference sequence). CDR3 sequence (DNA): TGTGCCAGCAGCCCCCCGTCTCTGCCGGGGTCCGGGGCCTACGAGCAGTACTTC. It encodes CASSPPSLPGSGAYEQYF.

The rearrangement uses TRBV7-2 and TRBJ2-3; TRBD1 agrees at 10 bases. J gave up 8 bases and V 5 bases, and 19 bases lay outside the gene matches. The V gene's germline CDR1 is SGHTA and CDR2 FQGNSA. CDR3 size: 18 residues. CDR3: CASSPGSSGQGLKSTQYF. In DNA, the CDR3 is TGTGCCAGCAGCCCAGGCTCTTCGGGACAGGGGTTGAAGAGTACGCAGTATTTT.

The CDR3 spells CASSRRGNYNEQFF. In DNA form, the CDR3 reads TGTGCCAGCAGCCGCAGGGGGAACTACAATGAGCAGTTCTTC. The V call is TRBV11-1, the J call TRBJ2-1, with 7 bases identical to TRBD1. The CDR3 sequence is 14 residues long. Looked up from germline, CDR1 is SGHAT and CDR2 is FQDESV (reference sequence). V dropped 5 bases and J dropped 3; count of bases not matched to a gene: 4.

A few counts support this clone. The CDR3 loop is CASSKAGTGVFKKLFF. DNA for the CDR3: TGTGCCAGCAGCAAGGCAGGGACAGGGGTTTTTAAAAAACTGTTTTTT. The chain has TRBV7-2 and TRBJ1-4, with 10 bases fitting TRBD1. The CDR3 spans 16 residues. Germline V lookup: CDR1 SGHTA, CDR2 FQGNSA. Losses at the gene ends were 5 bases for V and 9 bases for J; bases not matched to a gene: 12.

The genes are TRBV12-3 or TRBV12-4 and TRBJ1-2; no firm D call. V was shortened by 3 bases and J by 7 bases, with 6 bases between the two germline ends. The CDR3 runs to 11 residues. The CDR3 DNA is TGTGCCAGCAGTTTTCGTGGTGGCTACACCTTC. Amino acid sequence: CASSFRGGYTF.

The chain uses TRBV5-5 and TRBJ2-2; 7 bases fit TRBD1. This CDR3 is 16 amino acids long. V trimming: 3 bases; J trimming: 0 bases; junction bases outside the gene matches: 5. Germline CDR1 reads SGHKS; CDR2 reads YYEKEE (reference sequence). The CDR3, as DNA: TGTGCCAGCAGCTCGACCGGGACAGCGAACACCGGGGAGCTGTTTTTT. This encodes CASSSTGTANTGELFF.

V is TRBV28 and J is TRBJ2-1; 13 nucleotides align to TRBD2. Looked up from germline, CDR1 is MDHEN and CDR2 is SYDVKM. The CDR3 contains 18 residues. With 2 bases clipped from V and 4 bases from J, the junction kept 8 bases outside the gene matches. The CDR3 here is CASSLISAGLAGYNEQFF. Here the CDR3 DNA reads TGTGCCAGCAGTTTAATATCCGCGGGACTAGCGGGGTACAATGAGCAGTTCTTC. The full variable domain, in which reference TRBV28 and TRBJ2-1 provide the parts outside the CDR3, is DVKVTQSSRYLVKRTGEKVFLECVQDMDHENMFWYRQDPGLGLRLIYFSYDVKMKEKGDIPEGYSVSREKKERFSLILESASTNQTSMYLCASSLISAGLAGYNEQFFGPGTRLTVL.

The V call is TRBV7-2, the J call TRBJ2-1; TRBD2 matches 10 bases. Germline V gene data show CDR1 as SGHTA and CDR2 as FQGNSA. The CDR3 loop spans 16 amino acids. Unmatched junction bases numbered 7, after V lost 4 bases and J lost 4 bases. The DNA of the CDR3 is TGTGCCAGCAGCTCCCCTGTGGGACTAGCGTACAATGAGCAGTTCTTC. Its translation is CASSSPVGLAYNEQFF.

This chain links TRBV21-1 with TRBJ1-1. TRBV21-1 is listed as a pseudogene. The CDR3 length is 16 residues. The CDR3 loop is CASSVRRNTVNTEAFF. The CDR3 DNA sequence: TGTGCCAGCAGCGTGAGAAGGAACACCGTGAACACTGAAGCTTTCTTT.